These 11 T cell receptor beta chains came from one sample sequenced in a study of cytomegalovirus exposure and HLA in healthy donors (dated by TCRdb to the late 2010s). Libraries were built with the immunoSEQ multiplex PCR assay. The multiplex PCR relied on a mix of 60 forward primers for TCR Vbeta segments and 13 reverse primers for TCR Jbeta segments. This is the immuneACCESS table as TCRdb keeps it, with only in-frame sequences that have V and J called. A part of the clones is gone; compared with another copy, unresolved V genes explain less than half, and the rest is unexplained. The sample contains about 230,000 clones, 70% to 80% of them found a single time. The top ten clonotypes cover about 2.5% of the sample. Sequencing used PBMCs. The receptors come from a woman aged 60 to 75 in good health and CMV-seropositive.

The V call is TRBV19, the J call TRBJ1-2; 7 positions match TRBD1. CDR3 length: 15 amino acids. The ends lost 5 bases at V and 8 bases at J; junction bases unmatched: 14. The V gene's germline CDR1 is LNHDA and CDR2 SQIVND (reference sequence). CDR3 protein: CASSHRTQGNGGYTF. CDR3 DNA: TGTGCCAGTAGTCACAGGACACAGGGGAATGGAGGCTACACCTTC.

There are a few counts of this clone. This chain joins TRBV11-2 and TRBJ2-4; TRBD2 matches at 16 bases. The CDR3 spans 16 residues. V shed 7 bases and J 3 bases; nucleotides not matched to a gene: 3. Germline V lookup: CDR1 SGHAT, CDR2 FQNNGV. CDR3 in DNA: TGTGCCAGCACCGGGACTAGCGGGAGGGTCAAAAACATTCAGTACTTC. Amino acid sequence: CASTGTSGRVKNIQYF.

This chain uses TRBV5-4 with TRBJ2-5; 9 bases line up with TRBD2. The CDR3 covers 15 residues. Trimming took 4 bases from V and 5 from J; bases not matched to a gene: 9. Germline CDR1 SGHNT, CDR2 YYREEE (reference sequence). CDR3 amino acids: CASSPGTSRPETQYF. The CDR3 nucleotides read TGTGCCAGCAGCCCCGGGACTAGCCGCCCGGAGACCCAGTACTTC.

V is TRBV5-5 and J is TRBJ1-1; maybe TRBD1 (6 bases). Germline CDR1 and CDR2: SGHKS and YYEKEE (reference sequence). CDR3 length: 14 residues. The V end was cut by 1 base, the J end by 11 bases, with 18 bases between. Written as DNA, the CDR3 is TGTGCCAGCAGCTTGATTCAGGGGCTCGGGTGGGCTTTCTTT. Its translation: CASSLIQGLGWAFF.

The rearrangement uses TRBV18 and TRBJ2-2, with D possibly TRBD1 on 6 matching bases. The CDR3 has 15 residues. The V end lost 3 bases, the J end lost 2 bases, and 10 bases lay between the germline ends. Germline loops: CDR1 KGHSH, CDR2 LQKENI. This CDR3 is CASSPIQGNTGELFF. DNA of the CDR3: TGTGCCAGCTCACCGATACAGGGAAACACCGGGGAGCTGTTTTTT.

This clone has a handful of counts. The chain uses TRBV5-6 and TRBJ1-2, with unresolved D. The CDR3 runs 13 residues. Germline CDR1 and CDR2: SGHDT and YYEEEE. The V and J ends lost 4 bases and 8 bases respectively, with 15 bases between them. The CDR3 DNA follows: TGTGCCAGCAGCATCGAGTCCTTTCGGGGCTACACCTTC. It is translated as CASSIESFRGYTF.

The chain uses TRBV7-9 and TRBJ1-1, with 9 bases matching TRBD1. The CDR3 consists of 14 residues. In germline, CDR1 is SEHNR, CDR2 FQNEAQ (reference sequence). Trimming at V came to 3 bases and at J to 7 bases, leaving 6 bases not matched to a gene. The CDR3 DNA reads as TGTGCCAGCAGCTTCTGGACAGGGGTAAATGAAGCTTTCTTT. Amino acids: CASSFWTGVNEAFF.

This clone was found a few times. V is TRBV11-1 and J is TRBJ1-1; D is ambiguous. Trimming left V 4 bases short and J 7 bases short, with 10 bases between. Germline CDR1 is SGHAT and CDR2 is FQDESV (reference sequence). CDR3 length equals 12 residues. CDR3 bases: TGTGCCAGCAGCTCTACAGCTTTTGAAGCTTTCTTT. Amino acids: CASSSTAFEAFF.

This clone was counted a few times. V usage is TRBV16 and J usage is TRBJ2-1, with TRBD1 as a possible D gene (5 bases). CDR1 and CDR2 (germline): KGHSY, FQNENV. The germline V and J ends were trimmed by 2 bases and 9 bases, with 14 bases remaining between them. This CDR3 is built from 14 residues. The CDR3 here is CASSQKGISGEQFF. The CDR3 DNA reads as TGTGCCAGCAGCCAAAAGGGGATATCCGGTGAGCAGTTCTTC.

This chain connects TRBV5-1 to TRBJ1-6; 8 positions match TRBD1. Germline V CDR1 and CDR2: SGHRS, YFSETQ. The CDR3 has 13 residues. V dropped 3 bases and J dropped 8; count of bases not matched to a gene: 1. The CDR3 nucleotides read TGCGCCAGCAGCTCGACAGGGGATTCACCCCTCCACTTT. This sequence encodes CASSSTGDSPLHF.

The chain couples TRBV5-4 to TRBJ2-7; D is perhaps TRBD1 (5 bases). The CDR3 consists of 17 residues. The germline V gene encodes CDR1 SGHNT and CDR2 YYREEE (reference sequence). Trimming cost V 1 base and J 3 bases, with 20 bases left between them. The CDR3, as DNA: TGTGCCAGCAGCTTGACACCTAAAGGGGTCATCGACTACGAGCAGTACTTC. This gives the protein CASSLTPKGVIDYEQYF.